This T cell receptor beta chain is drawn from a study of molecular identifiers for immune sequencing clone quantification. This clonotype was observed many times. Naive CD8 T cells were sorted, and the gate applied was CD8+CD4-CCR7+CD45RA+. The CDR3 contains 15 residues. V lost 4 bases and J lost 1, with 14 bases in between. CDR1 is SGHRS, CDR2 YFSETQ, per germline. Previously published methods and listed TCR primers were used for the bulk TCR libraries. TCRdb reanalysed the PCR reads using MiXCR and keeps one entry per CDR3 protein. Here the sample spans approximately 90,000 distinct CDR3 sequences, less than 25% being singletons.

The source of this sequence is a human donor in good health. Some libraries in this study had Jurkat cell RNA spiked in. The chain is built from TRBV5-1 and TRBJ2-5; D may correspond to TRBD1 or TRBD2 (5 bases each). Sequencing was performed on naive CD8+ T cells from blood, with Jurkat cell RNA spiked in. The subset denotes: FACS-sorted CD8+CD4-CCR7+CD45RA+ naive T cells. The CDR3, as DNA: TGCGCCAGCAGCAGCCAACGGGGACCCCAAGAGACCCAGTACTTC. Translating it yields CASSSQRGPQETQYF.